These 10 T cell receptor beta chains originate from one sample sequenced in a study of CD8+ T cells in alopecia areata. Sequencing relied on a cDNA template that was reverse transcribed from extracted RNA. The assay was immunoSEQ multiplex PCR, and TCRdb's table has in-frame clones only and misses some. The sample has 150,000 to 200,000 clones; roughly two thirds are singletons. The treatment denotes: oral pan-JAK inhibitor, 5-10 mg twice daily. The input for sequencing was CD4+ T cells sorted from blood, taken at week 4, from a patient treated with tofacitinib. Receptor source: a human donor with alopecia areata.

The rearrangement uses TRBV4-1 and TRBJ1-6; no clear D. CDR3 length: 15 amino acids. The germline V and J ends were trimmed by 3 bases and 9 bases, with 15 bases remaining between them. Germline V gene data show CDR1 as MGHRA and CDR2 as YSYEKL. CDR3 sequence (DNA): TGCGCCAGCAGCCATACCGGGCCCGAGGGTTCACCCCTCCACTTT. Translating it yields CASSHTGPEGSPLHF.

CDR3 DNA: TGTGCCAGCAGCGTAGAAGGGGGCCGGCGGGGAAATGAAAAACTGTTTTTT. This gives the protein CASSVEGGRRGNEKLFF. This chain joins TRBV9 and TRBJ1-4; TRBD1 agrees at 7 bases. CDR3 size: 17 residues. Germline V gives CDR1 SGDLS, CDR2 YYNGEE. The trim removed 0 bases at V and 5 bases at J, leaving 10 bases unmatched.

The V call is TRBV6-1, the J call TRBJ2-1; D remains unclear. The V gene's germline CDR1 is MNHNS and CDR2 SASEGT. The CDR3 covers 10 residues. Trimming took 8 bases from V and 15 from J, leaving 14 bases between them. The CDR3 loop is CASGNTRPFF. Here the CDR3 DNA reads TGTGCCAGCGGGAACACAAGGCCGTTCTTC.

Note on this clone: Within the sample, other DNA sequences also encode this same CDR3. The rearrangement joins TRBV14 to TRBJ1-2, with D uncertain. Germline V gene lookup returns CDR1 SGHDN and CDR2 FVKESK. Deletions cut 1 base from V and 0 bases from J, with 3 bases between. This CDR3 has 13 residues. The CDR3 is CASSQGANYGYTF. The CDR3 nucleotides are TGTGCCAGCAGCCAAGGAGCTAACTATGGCTACACCTTC.

A single count supports this clone. The chain carries TRBV30 and TRBJ2-5; D call uncertain. The germline V gene has CDR1 GTSNPN and CDR2 SVGIG (reference sequence). The CDR3 is made up of 14 amino acids. Trimming took off 0 bases at V and 2 bases at J, with 10 bases between the two ends. Here the CDR3 reads CAWSVHRRQETQYF. CDR3 DNA sequence: TGTGCCTGGAGTGTACACCGGCGGCAAGAGACCCAGTACTTC.

The rearrangement uses TRBV30 and TRBJ1-6; no clear D. CDR3 length: 13 residues. V shed 5 bases and J shed 10 bases, with 15 bases lying between them. The germline gives CDR1 GTSNPN, CDR2 SVGIG (reference sequence). Here the CDR3 DNA reads TGTGCCTGGGGTATGGTGGTCAACTCACCCCTCCACTTT. It encodes CAWGMVVNSPLHF.

The chain links TRBV30 to TRBJ1-6, with D unresolved. V shed 3 bases and J shed 1 base, with 7 bases lying between them. Looked up from germline, CDR1 is GTSNPN and CDR2 is SVGIG (reference sequence). This CDR3 has 14 residues. The CDR3 protein is CAWSSPSYNSPLHF. The CDR3 DNA reads TGTGCCTGGAGCTCCCCTTCCTATAATTCACCCCTCCACTTT.

The chain recombines TRBV4-2 with TRBJ2-7; D might be TRBD2 (5 bases). V was trimmed by 0 bases and J by 0 bases, leaving 18 bases between them. This CDR3 has 18 residues. Germline loops: CDR1 LGHNA, CDR2 YNFKEQ. Here the CDR3 reads CASSQDRFSGRSSYEQYF. The CDR3 DNA reads TGTGCCAGCAGCCAAGATAGGTTCAGCGGCAGATCCTCCTACGAGCAGTACTTC.

The V and J genes are TRBV6-5 and TRBJ1-1, with TRBD1 as a possible D gene (5 bases). Germline CDR1 and CDR2: MNHEY and SVGAGI. Deletions cut 0 bases from V and 1 base from J, with 6 bases between. CDR3 length: 14 residues. CDR3 sequence: CASSYSGENTEAFF. CDR3 sequence (DNA): TGTGCCAGCAGTTACTCGGGGGAGAACACTGAAGCTTTCTTT.

The V and J genes are TRBV29-1 and TRBJ2-3; D remains ambiguous. CDR1 and CDR2 (germline): SQVTM, ANQGSEA. The CDR3 spans 10 residues. V was clipped by 6 bases and J by 4 bases, with 5 bases between them. The DNA of the CDR3 is TGCAGCGTACGTTCAGATACGCAGTATTTT. Its protein product is CSVRSDTQYF.